These T cell receptor beta chains were read from a single sample in a study of OX40 agonist ivuxolimab in advanced cancers. The assay was immunoSEQ multiplex PCR, and TCRdb's table has in-frame clones only and misses some. The sample carries some 77,000 clones, approximately 90% recorded once. The sample in question was CD4+ or CD8+ T cells sorted from blood, obtained in a trial of the OX40 agonist ivuxolimab. The receptors originated from an adult with an advanced solid tumor such as melanoma, head and neck, liver or kidney cancer. Each CDR3 is given with its conserved first and last residue. The D gene is left open where the match is weak. Clone size is not always given. Where it is, it says once, few, many or a class for expanded clones.

j_call clone_size d_call v_call cdr3_aa cdr3_nt
TRBJ1-2 NA NA TRBV28 CASLSRTDYGYTF TGTGCCAGCCTAAGCCGGACAGACTATGGCTACACCTTC
TRBJ1-1 NA NA TRBV7-2 CASSKRQDTEAFF TGTGCCAGCAGCAAAAGACAGGACACTGAAGCTTTCTTT
TRBJ2-2 NA NA TRBV4-3 CASSQGTATNTGELFF TGCGCCAGCAGCCAAGGTACGGCCACCAACACCGGGGAGCTGTTTTTT
TRBJ2-2 NA NA TRBV7-3 CASSQGGNTGELFF TGTGCCAGCAGCCAAGGGGGGAACACCGGGGAGCTGTTTTTT
TRBJ1-1 NA NA TRBV9 CASSAYGEPWLTEAFF TGTGCCAGCAGCGCCTATGGGGAGCCGTGGCTTACTGAAGCTTTCTTT
TRBJ2-1 NA TRBD2 TRBV11-2 CASSIGTSVGGEQFF TGTGCCAGCAGTATTGGGACTAGCGTCGGAGGTGAGCAGTTCTTC
TRBJ2-2 NA TRBD2 TRBV5-1 CASSFVQTSGDDRELFF TGCGCCAGCAGCTTTGTTCAGACTAGCGGAGACGACCGGGAGCTGTTTTTT
TRBJ1-5 NA NA TRBV30 CAWSVPNQPQHF TGTGCCTGGAGTGTACCCAATCAGCCCCAGCATTTT
TRBJ2-3 NA TRBD2 TRBV7-3 CASSTGTSATDTQYF TGTGCCAGCAGCACCGGGACTAGCGCAACAGATACGCAGTATTTT
TRBJ2-1 NA TRBD2 TRBV28 CASSFAGGRNEQFF TGTGCCAGCAGTTTTGCGGGAGGGCGGAATGAGCAGTTCTTC
TRBJ2-3 NA NA TRBV5-1 CASSLDSGTDTQYF TGCGCCAGCAGCTTGGACTCAGGCACAGATACGCAGTATTTT
TRBJ1-2 NA NA TRBV19 CATGDHQLTNYGYTF TGTGCCACTGGGGATCACCAACTTACTAACTATGGCTACACCTTC
TRBJ1-1 once NA TRBV4-1 CASSQDPLQRQMNTEAFF TGCGCCAGCAGCCAAGATCCCCTTCAGAGACAGATGAACACTGAAGCTTTCTTT
TRBJ2-3 once NA TRBV5-1 CASSFRTGDTQYF TGCGCCAGCAGCTTCAGGACCGGAGATACGCAGTATTTT
TRBJ2-7 NA NA TRBV14 CASSLARVGEQYF TGTGCCAGCAGCCTTGCCAGGGTCGGCGAGCAGTACTTC
TRBJ2-3 NA NA TRBV10-3 CATGSTDTQYF TGTGCCACCGGTAGCACAGATACGCAGTATTTT
TRBJ1-4 NA TRBD1 TRBV28 CASRLQGAGEKLFF TGTGCCAGCAGACTACAGGGGGCGGGTGAAAAACTGTTTTTT
TRBJ2-7 NA TRBD1 TRBV6-5 CASSYGQGAYEQYF TGTGCCAGCAGTTACGGACAGGGTGCCTACGAGCAGTACTTC
TRBJ2-2 NA NA TRBV7-2 CASSLVIGLNTGELFF TGTGCCAGCAGCTTAGTTATTGGACTTAACACCGGGGAGCTGTTTTTT
TRBJ1-1 NA TRBD1 TRBV6-5 CASSYGTYRGRTEAFF TGTGCCAGCAGTTACGGCACTTACAGGGGAAGAACTGAAGCTTTCTTT
TRBJ2-7 NA TRBD2 TRBV7-8 CASSLDAGAYEQYF TGTGCCAGCAGCTTAGACGCGGGAGCCTACGAGCAGTATTTC
TRBJ2-1 NA TRBD2 TRBV4-1 CASSQGQIAGPYNEQFF TGCGCCAGCAGCCAAGGCCAAATAGCGGGGCCCTACAATGAGCAGTTCTTC
TRBJ2-3 NA NA TRBV7-2 CASSLNQPADTQYF TGTGCCAGCAGCTTAAATCAGCCCGCAGATACGCAGTATTTT
TRBJ2-2 NA NA TRBV11-3 CASRVIGGELFF TGTGCCAGCAGGGTAATCGGCGGGGAGCTGTTTTTT
TRBJ2-1 NA TRBD2 TRBV7-3 CASGTRESVRFF TGTGCCAGCGGGACTAGAGAATCGGTTCGGTTCTTC
TRBJ2-2 NA TRBD2 TRBV9 CASSVGLGGPGGELFF TGTGCCAGCAGCGTGGGACTAGGAGGGCCAGGGGGGGAGCTGTTTTTT
TRBJ2-2 NA TRBD1 TRBV28 CASSLRTGSSGELFF TGTGCCAGCAGTTTAAGGACAGGGTCTTCCGGGGAGCTGTTTTTT
TRBJ2-7 NA TRBD1 TRBV28 CASSHPDRTYEQYF TGTGCCAGCAGCCACCCGGACAGGACCTACGAGCAGTACTTC
TRBJ1-2 NA NA TRBV18 CASSRNVNAEGYTF TGTGCCAGCTCCCGAAACGTCAATGCGGAGGGCTACACCTTC
TRBJ2-3 NA TRBD2 TRBV5-1 CASSPSSGTDTQYF TGCGCCAGCAGCCCTTCTAGCGGAACGGATACGCAGTATTTT
TRBJ2-7 NA TRBD2 TRBV4-3 CASSLVAGGPHEQYF TGCGCCAGCAGCCTAGTAGCGGGAGGGCCTCACGAGCAGTACTTC
TRBJ1-2 NA TRBD1 TRBV5-1 CASTRQGAAGVDGYTF TGCGCCAGCACACGACAGGGGGCAGCAGGAGTTGATGGCTACACCTTC
TRBJ2-3 NA TRBD2 TRBV7-9 CASKGLAGGLTDTQYF TGTGCCAGCAAGGGACTAGCGGGAGGTCTCACAGATACGCAGTATTTT
TRBJ1-2 NA NA TRBV29-1 CSVEPDEKLPPGYTF TGCAGCGTTGAGCCGGACGAGAAGCTACCGCCTGGCTACACCTTC
TRBJ2-7 NA NA TRBV15 CATSRDRGVREQYF TGTGCCACCAGCAGAGACAGGGGTGTTCGCGAGCAGTACTTC
TRBJ1-2 NA NA TRBV9 CASNPSGQNYGYTF TGTGCCAGCAACCCAAGTGGGCAGAACTATGGCTACACCTTC
TRBJ2-3 NA NA TRBV28 CASSFPGTRNTQYF TGTGCCAGCAGCTTCCCAGGGACACGTAATACGCAGTATTTT
TRBJ2-2 NA TRBD2 TRBV2 CASNFGLAGANTGELFF TGTGCCAGCAACTTTGGACTAGCGGGAGCAAACACCGGGGAGCTGTTTTTT
TRBJ1-5 few NA TRBV19 CASSFAASNQPQHF TGTGCCAGTAGCTTTGCAGCTAGCAATCAGCCCCAGCATTTT
TRBJ2-1 NA NA TRBV7-2 CASSLSGRTPPSEQFF TGTGCCAGCAGCTTATCTGGTCGGACCCCTCCTAGTGAGCAGTTCTTC
TRBJ2-7 NA NA TRBV6-5 CASSLSGASDEQYF TGTGCCAGCAGCCTATCAGGGGCATCGGACGAGCAGTACTTC
TRBJ2-4 NA NA TRBV5-1 CASSPRSGENIQYF TGCGCCAGCAGCCCCCGGTCCGGGGAAAACATTCAGTACTTC
TRBJ2-7 NA NA TRBV30 CAWSVRVQGLGVAYEQYF TGTGCCTGGAGTGTTCGCGTTCAAGGATTGGGTGTAGCCTACGAGCAGTACTTC
TRBJ2-3 NA TRBD2 TRBV5-1 CASSLASGKDTQYF TGCGCCAGCAGCTTGGCTAGCGGGAAAGATACGCAGTATTTT
TRBJ2-1 NA TRBD2 TRBV7-2 CASSYSSGGHSYNEQFF TGTGCCAGCAGCTATTCTAGCGGGGGCCACTCCTACAATGAGCAGTTCTTC
TRBJ1-1 few NA TRBV29-1 CSVERSLKAFF TGCAGCGTTGAAAGGAGCTTAAAGGCTTTCTTT
TRBJ1-5 NA NA TRBV10-3 CAISERVVNQPQHF TGTGCCATCAGTGAAAGGGTCGTCAATCAGCCCCAGCATTTT
TRBJ2-7 NA NA TRBV19 CASSIRPGAAPYEQYF TGTGCCAGTAGTATCCGGCCGGGGGCAGCGCCCTACGAGCAGTACTTC